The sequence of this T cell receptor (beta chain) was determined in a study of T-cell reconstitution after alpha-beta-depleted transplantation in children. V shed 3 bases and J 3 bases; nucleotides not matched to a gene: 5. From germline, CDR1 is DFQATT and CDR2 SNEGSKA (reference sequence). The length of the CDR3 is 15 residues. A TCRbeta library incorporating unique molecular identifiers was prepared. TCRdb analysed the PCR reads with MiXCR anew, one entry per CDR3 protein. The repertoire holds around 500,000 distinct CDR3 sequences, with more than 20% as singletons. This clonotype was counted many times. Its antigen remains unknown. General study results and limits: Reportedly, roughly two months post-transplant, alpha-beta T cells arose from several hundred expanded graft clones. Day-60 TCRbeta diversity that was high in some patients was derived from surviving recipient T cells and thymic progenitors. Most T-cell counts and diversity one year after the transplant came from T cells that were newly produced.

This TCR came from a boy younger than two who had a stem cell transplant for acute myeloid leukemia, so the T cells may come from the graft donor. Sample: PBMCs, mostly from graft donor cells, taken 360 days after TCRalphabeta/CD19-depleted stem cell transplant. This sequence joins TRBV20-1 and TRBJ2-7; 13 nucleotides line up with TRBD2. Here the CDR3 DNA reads TGCAGTGCTAGGGACCGACTAGCGGGGGGCTACGAGCAGTACTTC. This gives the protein CSARDRLAGGYEQYF.